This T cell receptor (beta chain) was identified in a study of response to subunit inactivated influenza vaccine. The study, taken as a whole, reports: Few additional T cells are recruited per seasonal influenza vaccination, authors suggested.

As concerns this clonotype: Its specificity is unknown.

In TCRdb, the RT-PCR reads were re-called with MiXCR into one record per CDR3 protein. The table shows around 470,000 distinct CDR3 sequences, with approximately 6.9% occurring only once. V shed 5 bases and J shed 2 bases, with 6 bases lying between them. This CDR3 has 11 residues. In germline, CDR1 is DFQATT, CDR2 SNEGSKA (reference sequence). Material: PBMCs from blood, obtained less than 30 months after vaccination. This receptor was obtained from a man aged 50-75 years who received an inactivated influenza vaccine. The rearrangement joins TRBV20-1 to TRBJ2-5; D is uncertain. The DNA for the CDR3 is TGCAGTGCTGCATATCAAGAGACCCAGTACTTC. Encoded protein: CSAAYQETQYF.